The next 9 T cell receptor beta chains were all read from a single sample in a study of response to subunit inactivated influenza vaccine. Each CDR3 protein gets one entry after TCRdb re-called the RT-PCR reads with MiXCR. The table lists 800,000 to 1,000,000 distinct CDR3 sequences, over 20% of them singletons. This specimen consisted of PBMCs from blood, obtained roughly 5 days after vaccination. The receptors here all came from a man between 45 and 60 years old who received an inactivated influenza vaccine.

This chain links TRBV20-1 with TRBJ2-7; a possible D gene is TRBD2 (6 bases). Deletions cut 5 bases from V and 4 bases from J, with 15 bases between. Germline assignment: CDR1 DFQATT and CDR2 SNEGSKA (reference sequence). The CDR3 runs 13 residues. CDR3 amino acids: CSALDGGNYEQYF. DNA of the CDR3: TGCAGTGCTCTGGACGGAGGGAATTACGAGCAGTACTTC.

This chain uses TRBV12-3 or TRBV12-4 with TRBJ2-3; 8 positions match TRBD2. V was pared by 3 bases and J by 4 bases, with 3 bases of the junction left unmatched. The CDR3 runs to 14 residues. The CDR3 region has the DNA TGTGCCAGCAGTTTCGGACTAGCCGCAGATACGCAGTATTTT. Encoded protein: CASSFGLAADTQYF.

V gene TRBV4-1 combines with J gene TRBJ2-1, with TRBD1 as a possible D gene (6 bases). The V gene's germline CDR1 is MGHRA and CDR2 YSYEKL. Trimming shortened V by 1 base and J by 0 bases, and 13 bases separated the two germline ends. The CDR3 has 17 residues. The CDR3 reads CASSQGQARSSYNEQFF. The CDR3 bases are TGCGCCAGCAGCCAAGGACAGGCCAGGAGCTCCTACAATGAGCAGTTCTTC.

This sequence joins TRBV2 and TRBJ2-5; tentatively, D is TRBD1 or TRBD2 (5 bases each). From germline, CDR1 is SNHLY and CDR2 FYNNEI. The CDR3 runs to 16 residues. Trimming took off 5 bases at V and 5 bases at J, with 21 bases between the two ends. The DNA of the CDR3 is TGTGCCAGCAGTATAGAAGGGACCTCTATGGGGGAGACCCAGTACTTC. Protein: CASSIEGTSMGETQYF.

CDR3: CASSFQGRALQYF. The CDR3 DNA reads as TGTGCCAGCAGTTTCCAGGGAAGGGCCTTGCAGTACTTC. The rearrangement uses TRBV27 and TRBJ2-7; D possibly corresponds to TRBD1 (5 bases). Germline CDR1 is MNHEY and CDR2 is SMNVEV (reference sequence). This CDR3 region has 13 residues. V lost 3 bases, J lost 9 bases, and 15 bases lay in between.

This clonotype has only a few counts. V usage is TRBV6-2 or TRBV6-3 and J usage is TRBJ2-2; 7 bases line up with TRBD1. Germline CDR1 reads MNHEY; CDR2 reads SVGEGT. This CDR3 has 15 residues. With 5 bases clipped from V and 6 bases from J, the junction kept 9 bases outside the gene matches. CDR3 sequence reads: CASSPSDRYSGELFF. As DNA, the CDR3 is TGTGCCAGCAGTCCATCGGACAGGTACTCCGGGGAGCTGTTTTTT.

The CDR3 nucleotides read TGCAGTGCTAGGGGGGACCCACGGGCAGCAGATACGCAGTATTTT. Translated, it gives CSARGDPRAADTQYF. The J gene is TRBJ2-3, the V gene TRBV20-1; D tentatively reads TRBD1 or TRBD2 (5 bases each). CDR3 length equals 15 residues. V was pared by 3 bases and J by 4 bases, with 17 bases between. Germline lookup yields CDR1 DFQATT and CDR2 SNEGSKA (reference sequence).

This clonotype was picked up many times. The chain employs TRBV9 and TRBJ2-1; TRBD1 agrees at 9 bases. CDR3 size: 14 residues. The trim removed 4 bases at V and 6 bases at J, leaving 5 bases unmatched. From germline, CDR1 is SGDLS and CDR2 YYNGEE. DNA of the CDR3: TGTGCCAGCAGCCCCGTGACAGGGGGCAATGAGCAGTTCTTC. Translating gives CASSPVTGGNEQFF. Based on the CDR3 plus reference TRBV9 and TRBJ2-1, the full variable domain is DSGVTQTPKHLITATGQRVTLRCSPRSGDLSVYWYQQSLDQGLQFLIQYYNGEERAKGNILERFSAQQFPDLHSELNLSSLELGDSALYFCASSPVTGGNEQFFGPGTRLTVL.

The sample holds one count of this clonotype. The V call is TRBV4-2, the J call TRBJ1-4; TRBD1 might be the D (6 bases). CDR1 LGHNA and CDR2 YNFKEQ come from the germline V gene. Deletions cut 0 bases from V and 3 bases from J, with 11 bases between. The CDR3 extends over 16 amino acids. Here the CDR3 DNA reads TGTGCCAGCAGCCAAGAGTCGGGGGCGGCTAATGAAAAACTGTTTTTT. It translates to CASSQESGAANEKLFF.